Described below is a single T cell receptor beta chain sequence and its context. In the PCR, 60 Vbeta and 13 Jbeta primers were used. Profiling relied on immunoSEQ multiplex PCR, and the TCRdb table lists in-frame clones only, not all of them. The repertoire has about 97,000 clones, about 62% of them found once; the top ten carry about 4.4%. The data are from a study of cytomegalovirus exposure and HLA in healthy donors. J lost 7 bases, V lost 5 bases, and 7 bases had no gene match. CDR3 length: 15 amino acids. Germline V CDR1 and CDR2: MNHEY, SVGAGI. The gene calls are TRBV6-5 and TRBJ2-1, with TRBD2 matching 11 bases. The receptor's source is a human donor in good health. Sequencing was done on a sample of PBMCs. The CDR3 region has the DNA TGTGCCAGCAGTCCACTAGCGGGAGTGGTAAATGAGCAGTTCTTC. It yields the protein CASSPLAGVVNEQFF.